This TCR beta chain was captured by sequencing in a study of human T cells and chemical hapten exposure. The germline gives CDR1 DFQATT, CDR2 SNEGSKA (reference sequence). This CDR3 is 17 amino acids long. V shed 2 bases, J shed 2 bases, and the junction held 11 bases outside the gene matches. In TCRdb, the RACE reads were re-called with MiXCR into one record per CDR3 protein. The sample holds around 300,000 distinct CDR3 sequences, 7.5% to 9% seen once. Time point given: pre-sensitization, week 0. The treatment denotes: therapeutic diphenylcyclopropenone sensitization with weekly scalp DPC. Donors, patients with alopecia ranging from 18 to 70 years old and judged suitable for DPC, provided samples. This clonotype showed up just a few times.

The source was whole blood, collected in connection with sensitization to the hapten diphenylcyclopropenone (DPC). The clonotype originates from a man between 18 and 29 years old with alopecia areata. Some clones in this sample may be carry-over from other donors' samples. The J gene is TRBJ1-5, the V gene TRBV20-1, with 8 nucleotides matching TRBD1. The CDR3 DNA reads TGCAGTGCTAGATCTCGCCAGGGGGCTTATCGCAATCAGCCCCAGCATTTT. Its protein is CSARSRQGAYRNQPQHF.